This T cell receptor (beta chain) was recovered during a study of response to subunit inactivated influenza vaccine. Whole-study results and caveats: Researchers suggested that each seasonal influenza vaccination recruits few new T cells.

For this clonotype: Its antigen is unknown. The germline gene is not matched at one end of the junction; a read error may be the cause.

The CDR3 spans 15 residues. CDR1 and CDR2 from the germline V gene are SGHAT and FQNNGV. TCRdb processed the RT-PCR reads anew with MiXCR; each CDR3 protein has one entry. Of 500,000 to 550,000 distinct CDR3 sequences in the sample, approximately 7.3% are singletons; the top ten hold about an eighth. The sample was PBMCs from blood, taken roughly 24 months after vaccination. This sequence was found in a man between 45 and 75 years old who received an inactivated influenza vaccine. V usage is TRBV11-2 and J usage is TRBJ2-2; D unclear. CDR3 nucleotide sequence: TGTGCCAGCAGCTTCTCTCATGCGAACACCCGGGAGCTGTTTTTT. This gives the protein CASSFSHANTRELFF.